The following is a T cell receptor (beta chain) sequence with its context. This clone has only a few counts. The clone's antigen remains unknown. Base qualities were left out, and no much larger clone turns up one base away. Trimming takes 9 bases from V and 6 bases from J, and the germline ends sit 14 bases apart. Counted from cysteine to phenylalanine, this CDR3 has 13 amino acids. Of the read, only the CDR3 DNA is kept; its 39 bases are in frame from base 1. CDR1 MNHEY and CDR2 SVGEGT are derived from the germline V gene. The data derive from a study of metastatic and nonmetastatic thyroid tumors (TCRdb year 2020). The study in broad terms: Repertoires were compared across peripheral blood and tumor or nodule tissue samples from malignant and benign thyroid patients.

None of the patients had been given any treatment before thyroid surgery. Using T-cell receptor beta sequencing, the study looked back at clinical samples from patients collected from 2012 to 2018. The method behind the library was PCR. The instrument was an Illumina HiSeq 4000. High-throughput sequencing was used to profile the CDR3 region of the TCR beta-chain in every patient. The published analysis was carried out like this. A classifier to discriminate distant-metastatic papillary thyroid cancer patients was built from CDR3 differences across clinicopathological groups. To measure repertoire diversity the researchers used the Shannon index, while the Morisita-Horn index served to gauge how similar the tumor and blood repertoires were. TCRdb reanalyzed the raw reads on its own, using fastp at Q25 for trimming and MiXCR for clone calling, and kept in-frame beta chains. TCRdb, rather than the study authors, made the V and J calls. The sample data list fewer than 20,000 clones, and less than 4% of these were observed just once. The ten most abundant clones make up 20% to 30% of the sample.

Beyond this particular receptor, the publication reports: TCR beta diversity was reported as significantly higher in malignant tumors than in benign nodules, in both blood and tumor samples.

The specimen sequenced was tumor tissue. Rearrangement joined TRBV6-2 or TRBV6-3 to TRBJ2-2; the D gene cannot be named for sure. The receptor comes from a female donor with papillary thyroid cancer or a benign thyroid nodule (not recorded which). Some clones in this sample may be carry-over from other donors' samples. The CDR3 region has the sequence CARAILAPGELFF. The DNA reads as follows: TGTGCCAGAGCCATACTCGCACCCGGGGAGCTGTTTTTT.